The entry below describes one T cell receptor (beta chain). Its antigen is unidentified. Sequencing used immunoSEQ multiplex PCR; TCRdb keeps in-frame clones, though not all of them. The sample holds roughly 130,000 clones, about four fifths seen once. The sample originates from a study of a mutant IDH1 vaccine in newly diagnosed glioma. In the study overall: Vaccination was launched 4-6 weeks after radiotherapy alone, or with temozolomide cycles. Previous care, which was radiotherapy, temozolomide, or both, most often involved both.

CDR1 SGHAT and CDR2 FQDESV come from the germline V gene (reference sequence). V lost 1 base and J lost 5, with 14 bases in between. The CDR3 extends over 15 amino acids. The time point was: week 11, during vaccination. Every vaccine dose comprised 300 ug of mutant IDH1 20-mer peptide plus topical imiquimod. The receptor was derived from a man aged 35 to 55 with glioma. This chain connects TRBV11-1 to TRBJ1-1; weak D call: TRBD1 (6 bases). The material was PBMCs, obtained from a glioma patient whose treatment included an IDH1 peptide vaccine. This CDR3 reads CASSLVSGGGTEAFF. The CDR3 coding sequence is TGTGCCAGCAGCTTAGTTTCGGGAGGGGGAACTGAAGCTTTCTTT.